A single sample gave rise to the 17 T cell receptor beta chains below, sequenced in a study of cytomegalovirus exposure and HLA in healthy donors. PCR used 60 Vbeta primers and 13 Jbeta primers. Profiled with immunoSEQ multiplex PCR; TCRdb holds only in-frame clones, not every one. The repertoire consists of about 160,000 clones, with around three quarters occurring once and the leading ten covering approximately 3.1%. Sequencing input: PBMCs. These receptors originate from a middle-aged woman in good health and CMV-seronegative.

The chain combines TRBV7-6 with TRBJ2-2, with a weak D call TRBD1 (5 bases). Germline V lookup: CDR1 SGHVS, CDR2 FNYEAQ. The CDR3 is 17 amino acids. V dropped 5 bases and J dropped 0 bases, with 16 bases sitting between them. CDR3 DNA: TGTGCCAGCAGCGGGGCCCCGCCGAGCACGAACACCGGGGAGCTGTTTTTT. Its protein is CASSGAPPSTNTGELFF.

The chain joins TRBV7-3 to TRBJ2-1; 12 bases agree with TRBD2. With 5 bases clipped from V and 6 bases from J, the junction kept 2 bases outside the gene matches. Germline loops: CDR1 SGHTA, CDR2 FQGTGA. The CDR3 sequence is 14 residues long. Here the CDR3 DNA reads TGTGCCAGCAGCCTAGCGGGGGGGATCAATGAGCAGTTCTTC. Its protein is CASSLAGGINEQFF.

The chain carries TRBV7-9 and TRBJ1-4; D remains unclear. This CDR3 region has 15 residues. The V end was cut by 1 base, the J end by 5 bases, with 11 bases between. Per the germline V gene, CDR1 is SEHNR and CDR2 is FQNEAQ (reference sequence). The CDR3 DNA reads TGTGCCAGCAGCTTAGGTGTGGCGGAGAATGAAAAACTGTTTTTT. Protein: CASSLGVAENEKLFF.

The gene calls are TRBV4-1 and TRBJ2-5; TRBD1 agrees at 8 bases. Gene TRBJ2-7 matches the end of the DNA better, so the J call may be wrong. The CDR3 runs 18 residues. From germline, CDR1 is MGHRA and CDR2 YSYEKL. CDR3: CASSQVIWREQGDYEQYF. DNA of the CDR3: TGCGCCAGCAGCCAAGTTATATGGCGGGAACAGGGGGATTACGAGCAGTACTTC.

The chain joins TRBV5-8 to TRBJ2-3, with 8 positions matching TRBD2. Trimming removed 1 base from V and 2 bases from J; junction bases left unmatched: 3. This CDR3 is 15 amino acids long. Germline V CDR1 and CDR2: SGHTS, YDEGEE. This CDR3 is CASSLTLAVTDTQYF. In nucleotides, the CDR3 is TGTGCCAGCAGCTTGACACTAGCGGTCACAGATACGCAGTATTTT.

The chain combines TRBV10-3 with TRBJ2-5; D gene ambiguous. The closer fit of TRBJ2-7 to the DNA end suggests the J call may be wrong. Germline lookup yields CDR1 ENHRY and CDR2 SYGVKD. The CDR3 is 12 residues long. CDR3 residues: CAIGQNSYEQYF. The CDR3 DNA is TGTGCCATCGGGCAGAACTCCTACGAGCAGTACTTC.

This chain joins TRBV19 and TRBJ2-6, with 8 bases that match TRBD1. The germline V gene encodes CDR1 LNHDA and CDR2 SQIVND (reference sequence). Losses at the gene ends were 3 bases for V and 2 bases for J; bases not matched to a gene: 9. CDR3 length: 18 residues. CDR3 nucleotides: TGTGCCAGTAGTATCAGGCAGGGGGCTGCGGCTGGGGCCAACGTCCTGACTTTC. Its translation: CASSIRQGAAAGANVLTF.

This sequence joins TRBV12-5 and TRBJ2-7; 7 bases match TRBD1. The CDR3 is 14 residues long. CDR1 is LGHNT and CDR2 is FRNRAP in the germline V gene. Germline trimming cut 6 bases from V and 4 bases from J; bases unmatched to any gene: 9. Written as DNA, the CDR3 is TGTGCTAGTGGACTTGACAGGGTGGTGTACGAGCAGTACTTC. It yields the protein CASGLDRVVYEQYF.

In this sample, this clone turned up a few times. This rearrangement joins TRBV19 to TRBJ2-3, with 16 nucleotides matching TRBD2. Per germline, CDR1 LNHDA and CDR2 SQIVND (reference sequence). The CDR3 has 17 amino acids. With V trimmed by 10 bases and J by 4 bases, 11 bases remained unmatched. The CDR3 DNA sequence: TGTGCCACCGGCGGCGCGGGACTAGCGGGGGGGGCAGATACGCAGTATTTT. This codes for CATGGAGLAGGADTQYF. The full variable domain, its missing parts supplied by reference TRBV19 and TRBJ2-3, is DGGITQSPKYLFRKEGQNVTLSCEQNLNHDAMYWYRQDPGQGLRLIYYSQIVNDFQKGDIAEGYSVSREKKESFPLTVTSAQKNPTAFYLCATGGAGLAGGADTQYFGPGTRLTVL.

This clone came up a few times. The CDR3 coding sequence is TGCGCCAGCAGCTTGGGACATCTGGCGAACACCGGGGAGCTGTTTTTT. The encoded protein is CASSLGHLANTGELFF. The chain employs TRBV5-1 and TRBJ2-2; no definite D call. The CDR3 covers 16 residues. V was cut by 0 bases and J by 0 bases, with 9 bases left in between. Germline V gene sequence: CDR1 SGHRS, CDR2 YFSETQ.

The genes are TRBV5-1 and TRBJ2-2, with D maybe TRBD1 (5 bases). The germline gives CDR1 SGHRS, CDR2 YFSETQ. The CDR3 is 15 residues long. Trimming pared 4 bases from V and 0 bases from J, leaving 10 bases between. In DNA form, the CDR3 reads TGCGCCAGCAGCCAGGGCCTCGCGAACACCGGGGAGCTGTTTTTT. It yields the protein CASSQGLANTGELFF.

J is TRBJ2-2 and V is TRBV7-7; a weak D match, TRBD2 (5 bases). Deletions cut 4 bases from V and 6 bases from J, with 9 bases between. The V gene's germline CDR1 is SSHAT and CDR2 FNYEAQ (reference sequence). The CDR3 runs 13 residues. CDR3 bases: TGTGCCAGCAGCTCCCTCGGGGCCGGGGAGCTGTTTTTT. Its translation: CASSSLGAGELFF.

The chain uses TRBV10-3 and TRBJ1-2; D call uncertain. The germline V gene encodes CDR1 ENHRY and CDR2 SYGVKD. V gave up 2 bases and J gave up 3 bases, with 10 bases separating them. This CDR3 has 14 residues. CDR3 coding DNA: TGTGCCATCAGTGAGAGGAGCAAGGACTATGGCTACACCTTC. The encoded protein is CAISERSKDYGYTF.

The chain uses TRBV7-2 and TRBJ1-1; possible D gene TRBD1, 5 bases. This CDR3 is 15 amino acids long. V lost 1 base and J 3 bases, leaving 12 bases between the germline ends. Germline V CDR1 and CDR2: SGHTA, FQGNSA. The CDR3 sequence: CASSLDMGGDTEAFF. The CDR3 DNA reads TGTGCCAGCAGCTTAGATATGGGGGGTGACACTGAAGCTTTCTTT.

This chain uses TRBV5-1 with TRBJ2-7, with TRBD1 identical over 10 bases. Germline CDR1 and CDR2: SGHRS and YFSETQ. This CDR3 spans 16 amino acids. The ends lost 5 bases at V and 0 bases at J; junction bases unmatched: 8. Here the CDR3 reads CASSERTGGVSYEQYF. The CDR3 DNA reads as TGCGCCAGCAGTGAGAGGACAGGGGGGGTCTCCTACGAGCAGTACTTC. The full variable domain, its missing parts supplied by reference TRBV5-1 and TRBJ2-7, is KAGVTQTPRYLIKTRGQQVTLSCSPISGHRSVSWYQQTPGQGLQFLFEYFSETQRNKGNFPGRFSGRQFSNSRSEMNVSTLELGDSALYLCASSERTGGVSYEQYFGPGTRLTVT.

The CDR3 loop is CASKGLNSPLHF. In nucleotides, the CDR3 is TGTGCCAGCAAGGGGCTAAATTCACCCCTCCACTTT. The chain joins TRBV28 to TRBJ1-6; D may be TRBD1 (5 bases). The CDR3 consists of 12 residues. Trimming took off 7 bases at V and 7 bases at J, with 8 bases between the two ends. Germline values: CDR1 MDHEN, CDR2 SYDVKM.

V gene TRBV28 combines with J gene TRBJ2-1; D call uncertain. The CDR3 is 12 amino acids. Germline CDR1 MDHEN, CDR2 SYDVKM. V shed 6 bases and J shed 7 bases, with 10 bases lying between them. For the CDR3, the DNA is TGTGCCAGCAGCGTCCGAGTGAATGAGCAGTTCTTC. It specifies CASSVRVNEQFF. Looking up the rest from reference TRBV28 and TRBJ2-1 gives the full variable domain: DVKVTQSSRYLVKRTGEKVFLECVQDMDHENMFWYRQDPGLGLRLIYFSYDVKMKEKGDIPEGYSVSREKKERFSLILESASTNQTSMYLCASSVRVNEQFFGPGTRLTVL.